This T cell receptor (beta chain) was sequenced during a study of T-cell reconstitution after alpha-beta-depleted transplantation in children. Unique molecular identifiers were used to barcode this TCRbeta library. TCRdb processed the PCR reads anew with MiXCR; each CDR3 protein has one entry. The sample carries over 90,000 distinct CDR3 sequences, about 6.8% recorded once. Trimming pared 7 bases from V and 4 bases from J, leaving 13 bases between. This CDR3 region has 13 residues. Germline CDR1 and CDR2: MNHEY and SMNVEV (reference sequence). Notes on this clonotype: Possible read error: a much larger clone is one base away.

The chain couples TRBV27 to TRBJ1-1, with D tentatively TRBD1 (5 bases). The receptor was isolated from a boy younger than 10 with acute lymphoblastic leukemia, due to receive a stem cell transplant. The sequencing here drew on PBMCs, taken before TCRalphabeta/CD19-depleted stem cell transplant. The CDR3 spells CASTEQAGTEAFF. CDR3 in DNA: TGTGCCAGCACCGAACAGGCTGGCACTGAAGCTTTCTTT.